These T cell receptor beta chains were read from a single sample in a study of spatial heterogeneity in lung cancer. TCRdb reprocessed the 5' RACE reads with MiXCR, giving one entry per CDR3 protein. The sample has roughly 72,000 distinct CDR3 sequences, around 9.3% seen once. This specimen was PBMCs, taken at follow-up. The origin of the receptors is a female donor with early-stage non-small cell lung cancer. The conserved cysteine and the conserved F or W are not part of the CDR3 here. The D gene is left open where the match is weak.

CDR3 length	V gene	J gene	D gene	CDR3 protein
9	TRBV29-1	TRBJ2-7	NA	SVGGTYEQY
15	TRBV4-1	TRBJ2-7	TRBD2	ASSQGAGEPRPNSWD
12	TRBV7-9	TRBJ2-1	NA	ASSGQRRAHEQF
14	TRBV10-3	TRBJ1-3	NA	AISESVIVSGNTIY
13	TRBV14	TRBJ2-7	TRBD1	ASSQYGTGFYEQY
8	TRBV29-1	TRBJ1-1	NA	SARWAEAF
12	TRBV10-3	TRBJ2-5	NA	AISPQGAKETQY
14	TRBV3-1	TRBJ2-4	TRBD2	ASSQLLAGGWNIQY
12	TRBV20-1	TRBJ2-5	TRBD1	SVLTGTGGETQY
12	TRBV9	TRBJ1-4	TRBD1	ASSDRQGNRKLF
10	TRBV7-9	TRBJ2-2	NA	ASTMYTGELF
11	TRBV7-2	TRBJ2-1	NA	ASSFRRTDEQF
13	TRBV12-3/TRBV12-4	TRBJ1-4	TRBD1	ASSLQGALDEKLF
11	TRBV2	TRBJ2-1	NA	ASFRTTDNEQF
12	TRBV27	TRBJ1-4	NA	ASSFKRAGEKLF
12	TRBV30	TRBJ2-3	NA	AWSLWGLSDTQY
13	TRBV12-3/TRBV12-4	TRBJ2-7	TRBD1	ASSLGRTGLGEQY
12	TRBV20-1	TRBJ1-4	NA	SPRRDSSPEALF
12	TRBV7-3	TRBJ2-1	NA	ASSLGTPSSEQF
14	TRBV7-9	TRBJ1-2	TRBD1	ASSLGGTGRAYGYT
13	TRBV7-3	TRBJ2-3	TRBD2	ASSLSGLEADTQY
11	TRBV30	TRBJ2-7	TRBD1	AWSGQDPYEQY
13	TRBV5-1	TRBJ1-3	NA	ASRLTTSGGNTIY
14	TRBV5-4	TRBJ2-7	NA	ASSLRIAGIPYEQY
15	TRBV20-1	TRBJ2-1	TRBD2	SARNAREGGTYNEQF
13	TRBV5-1	TRBJ2-1	TRBD2	ASSLRSGSGGEQF
15	TRBV7-9	TRBJ1-3	NA	ASSLGGRRTLGNTIY
12	TRBV23-1	TRBJ1-1	NA	ASSRSETNTEAF
13	TRBV5-1	TRBJ2-1	NA	ASSLVAGRDNEQF
12	TRBV5-1	TRBJ2-3	NA	ASNVGEITDTQY
13	TRBV27	TRBJ2-2	NA	ASSPDLTNTGELF
11	TRBV11-3	TRBJ2-1	NA	ASSLAGYNEQF
10	TRBV15	TRBJ2-1	NA	ATSRDNNEQF
13	TRBV5-4	TRBJ1-2	TRBD1	ASIKQGAFVEGYT
15	TRBV7-9	TRBJ2-1	TRBD2	ASSLAGTSGTRGEQF
13	TRBV5-1	TRBJ2-5	NA	ASSPQLGREETQY
12	TRBV11-1	TRBJ2-1	NA	ASSRDSSYNEQF
15	TRBV5-4	TRBJ2-1	NA	ASSLGTSPFGYNEQF
14	TRBV5-1	TRBJ2-1	TRBD2	ASSLGPSGSYNEQF
13	TRBV19	TRBJ2-5	NA	ASSISPGNQETQY
13	TRBV12-3/TRBV12-4	TRBJ2-5	NA	ASSFLRDSQETQY
13	TRBV7-2	TRBJ2-1	NA	ASSLAKASYNEQF
12	TRBV7-8	TRBJ2-3	TRBD2	ASSLLAGADTQY
13	TRBV9	TRBJ2-3	TRBD2	ASSVGSGGTDTQY
16	TRBV5-8	TRBJ2-1	TRBD2	ASSYGTSGWSSYNEQF
9	TRBV29-1	TRBJ1-1	NA	SADQGTEAF
12	TRBV5-6	TRBJ2-6	NA	ASKCLFGANVLT
14	TRBV4-1	TRBJ1-2	NA	ASSQDARDSLYGYT
14	TRBV6-2/TRBV6-3	TRBJ2-1	TRBD2	ASSYDGLAGEVEQF
13	TRBV7-3	TRBJ2-3	NA	ASSLVGSGADTQY
11	TRBV20-1	TRBJ1-2	NA	SGTTGSNYGYT
13	TRBV6-2/TRBV6-3	TRBJ2-2	TRBD2	ASSLGGHYTGELF
12	TRBV28	TRBJ2-7	TRBD2	ASIPTSGAYEQY